This is a list of T cell receptor beta chains from one sample in a study of human T cells and chemical hapten exposure. TCRdb re-derived calls from the RACE reads in MiXCR, one entry per CDR3 protein. The sample includes more than 75,000 distinct CDR3 sequences, about 9.3% of them seen just once. The source material was whole blood, sampled in connection with sensitization to the hapten diphenylcyclopropenone (DPC). Source of these receptors: a woman aged 40 to 55 with alopecia areata. Some clones in this sample may be carry-over from other donors' samples. Each CDR3 is given with its conserved first and last residue. D genes are given only for firm matches. For some rows the clone size is stated as once, few or many, or as a class when expanded; others skip it.

NA	TRBV7-9	TRBJ1-1	many	CASSPPVNTEAFF	TGTGCCAGCAGCCCCCCGGTGAACACTGAAGCTTTCTTT
TRBD2	TRBV6-2/TRBV6-3	TRBJ2-4	many	CASSRGVQNIQYF	TGTGCCAGCAGTCGGGGGGTGCAAAACATTCAGTACTTC
NA	TRBV10-3	TRBJ2-5	NA	CATRDGVEETQYF	TGTGCCACCCGTGACGGGGTAGAGGAGACCCAGTACTTC
NA	TRBV5-1	TRBJ2-3	few	CASSLRGRATDTQYF	TGCGCCAGCAGCTTGCGAGGGCGGGCCACAGATACGCAGTATTTT
NA	TRBV12-3/TRBV12-4	TRBJ1-1	many	CASSPMASTEAFF	TGTGCCAGCAGCCCAATGGCCTCCACTGAAGCTTTCTTT
TRBD1	TRBV25-1	TRBJ2-7	many	CASSEGTVGEQYF	TGTGCCAGCAGTGAAGGGACAGTTGGCGAGCAGTACTTC
NA	TRBV12-5	TRBJ2-1	many	CASAVRSGVGTGNEQFF	TGTGCTAGTGCCGTGCGGTCGGGGGTCGGGACCGGCAATGAGCAGTTCTTC
TRBD2	TRBV6-2/TRBV6-3	TRBJ2-2	NA	CASRHGGTSGLTGELFF	TGTGCCAGCAGACACGGCGGGACTAGCGGGCTCACCGGGGAGCTGTTTTTT
TRBD1	TRBV15	TRBJ1-1	few	CATSRGQGQSTEAFF	TGTGCCACCAGCAGGGGACAGGGGCAGAGCACTGAAGCTTTCTTT
TRBD2	TRBV3-1	TRBJ2-3	NA	CASSQSSGSGTDTQYF	TGTGCCAGCAGCCAATCTAGCGGGAGCGGAACAGATACGCAGTATTTT
TRBD1	TRBV12-3/TRBV12-4	TRBJ2-1	few	CASREGQGFSYNEQFF	TGTGCCAGCAGGGAGGGACAGGGGTTCTCCTACAATGAGCAGTTCTTC
NA	TRBV11-3	TRBJ2-1	NA	CASSLRARRVGGNEQFF	TGTGCCAGCAGCTTAAGGGCCCGCCGGGTGGGTGGAAATGAGCAGTTCTTC
TRBD2	TRBV5-4	TRBJ2-7	few	CASKGSRGDEQYF	TGTGCCAGCAAGGGTTCGCGGGGGGACGAGCAGTACTTC
NA	TRBV14	TRBJ2-7	NA	CASSQDPPGSSYEQYF	TGTGCCAGCAGCCAAGACCCCCCAGGATCTTCCTACGAGCAGTACTTC